Each of the 5 T cell receptor beta chains below was sequenced from the same sample in a study of Graves' ophthalmopathy and Graves' hyperthyroidism. Scientists amplified the TCR beta CDR3 regions from RNA transcripts. Following a first-round RT-PCR that used HTBI primers, a second-round multiplex PCR was carried out. TCRdb re-analysed the multiplex PCR reads in MiXCR, keeping a single row per CDR3 protein. The sample includes about half a million distinct CDR3 sequences, 13% to 15% of them seen just once. Sequenced input: blood. The receptors stem from a woman aged 30 to 39 with Graves' ophthalmopathy.

This clonotype was seen at least ten times. The chain couples TRBV30 to TRBJ1-2, with 10 nucleotides matching TRBD1. Trimming removed 5 bases from V and 6 bases from J; junction bases left unmatched: 9. Germline CDR1 is GTSNPN and CDR2 is SVGIG (reference sequence). This CDR3 comprises 14 residues. The CDR3 loop reads CAWEPGQGLDGYTF. The DNA for the CDR3 is TGTGCCTGGGAACCGGGACAGGGGCTTGATGGCTACACCTTC.

This clonotype was seen many times. This chain uses TRBV2 with TRBJ2-7; D possibly corresponds to TRBD2 (6 bases). The CDR3 contains 14 residues. The ends were cut back, 0 bases at V and 6 bases at J, with 12 bases in the middle. Germline V gives CDR1 SNHLY, CDR2 FYNNEI. The CDR3 sequence is CASSEAVGLGEQYF. CDR3 nucleotides: TGTGCCAGCAGTGAAGCGGTGGGACTTGGCGAGCAGTACTTC.

Points on this clonotype: Here the CDR3 omits its conserved ending phenylalanine or tryptophan, so a read error is the likely source. The V gene is TRBV12-3 or TRBV12-4, the J gene TRBJ1-2, with D perhaps TRBD1 (5 bases). Trimming removed 5 bases at V and 8 bases at J, with 18 bases between. CDR3 length: 14 amino acids. The CDR3 is CASSGGTAILGYTY. The CDR3 bases are TGTGCCAGCAGTGGCGGGACCGCCATACTCGGCTACACCTAC.

In its sample, this clonotype was seen many times. CDR3 coding DNA: TGTGCCACCAGTGAGAAACAGGGCTTCGACTATGGCTACACCTTC. The encoded protein is CATSEKQGFDYGYTF. The chain links TRBV24-1 to TRBJ1-2, with a tentative D call TRBD1 (6 bases). The germline V gene has CDR1 KGHDR and CDR2 SFDVKD. Trimming stripped 4 bases from V and 3 bases from J, with 14 bases between. The CDR3 totals 15 residues.

This clonotype was counted ten times or more. This chain uses TRBV12-3 or TRBV12-4 with TRBJ2-7; D unresolved. This CDR3 is 13 amino acids long. V was clipped by 3 bases and J by 3 bases, with 9 bases between them. Written as DNA, the CDR3 is TGTGCCAGCAGTTTGCAGGCTGGCTACGAGCAGTACTTC. It encodes CASSLQAGYEQYF.